What follows are 16 T cell receptor beta chains derived from one specimen sequenced in a study of blood T cells in healthy people across ages. Alongside a J-beta primer mix, a sample-barcoded 5' primer served in a second PCR lasting about 7 to 11 cycles. In TCRdb, the 5' RACE reads were re-called with MiXCR into one record per CDR3 protein. Among approximately 690,000 distinct CDR3 sequences listed, around two fifths were seen once. The source material was blood. These receptors originate from an elderly man in good health.

About this clonotype: This clone may be a read error of a much larger clone one base away. The chain uses TRBV29-1 and TRBJ2-3; no definite D call. CDR1 is SQVTM and CDR2 is ANQGSEA in the germline V gene. The CDR3 runs 14 residues. The CDR3 protein is CSVVYGSPPDTLYF. In nucleotides, the CDR3 is TGCAGCGTTGTGTACGGGTCACCACCAGATACGCTGTATTTT.

About this clonotype: It may be a read error: a sequence one base away is much more abundant. V usage is TRBV3-1 and J usage is TRBJ2-3, with D perhaps matching TRBD2 (5 bases). Germline V gene lookup returns CDR1 LGHDT and CDR2 YNNKEL (reference sequence). V gave up 0 bases and J gave up 4 bases, with 11 bases separating them. The CDR3 runs to 15 residues. DNA for the CDR3: TGTGCCAGCAGCCAAGATCCGAGAGGGCCAGATACGCAGTATTTT. Translation gives CASSQDPRGPDTQYF.

Only a few counts were recorded for this clonotype. This chain links TRBV6-2 or TRBV6-3 with TRBJ1-2, with no clear D. Germline CDR1 and CDR2: MNHEY and SVGEGT. Trimming stripped 2 bases from V and 7 bases from J, with 14 bases between. The CDR3 totals 14 residues. The CDR3 reads CASSYGLSVFGYTF. The DNA for the CDR3 is TGTGCCAGCAGTTACGGGTTGTCGGTGTTTGGCTACACCTTC.

This sequence joins TRBV5-4 and TRBJ2-3, with D unresolved. Germline CDR1 reads SGHNT; CDR2 reads YYREEE (reference sequence). V was cut by 1 base and J by 2 bases, with 8 bases left in between. CDR3 length: 14 residues. The CDR3 spells CASSLSSHTDTQYF. For the CDR3, the DNA is TGTGCCAGCAGCTTGTCCTCACACACAGATACGCAGTATTTT.

In its sample, this clonotype was seen a few times. The J gene is TRBJ2-7, the V gene TRBV7-2, with 9 bases matching TRBD1. Near its end, the DNA agrees better with TRBJ2-5, so the J call may be wrong. Germline V gene lookup returns CDR1 SGHTA and CDR2 FQGNSA. This CDR3 is built from 16 residues. CDR3 residues: CASSLAGQGLAETQYF. The DNA for the CDR3 is TGTGCCAGCAGCTTAGCGGGACAGGGTCTCGCAGAGACCCAGTACTTC.

This clonotype was detected a few times. V is TRBV4-3 and J is TRBJ1-1; 8 nucleotides match TRBD1. CDR1 and CDR2 (germline): LGHNA, YSLEER. This CDR3 has 15 amino acids. V was pared by 4 bases and J by 4 bases, with 8 bases of the junction left unmatched. DNA for the CDR3: TGCGCCAGCAGCCGGGGACAGGCAGGGGTCACTGAAGCTTTCTTT. Amino acid sequence: CASSRGQAGVTEAFF.

The rearrangement uses TRBV14 and TRBJ1-2; TRBD1 matches 9 bases. CDR1 is SGHDN, CDR2 FVKESK, per germline. This CDR3 spans 16 amino acids. V lost 4 bases, J lost 6 bases, and 12 bases stayed unmatched. This CDR3 is CASSPNRGRFFDGYTF. Here the CDR3 DNA reads TGTGCCAGCAGCCCAAACAGGGGGCGGTTTTTTGATGGCTACACCTTC.

This rearrangement joins TRBV20-1 to TRBJ2-3, with 8 bases that match TRBD2. This CDR3 is built from 14 residues. Germline V gene data show CDR1 as DFQATT and CDR2 as SNEGSKA (reference sequence). After removal of 5 bases from V and 3 bases from J, the junction contained 7 bases not matched to a gene. As DNA, the CDR3 is TGCAGTGCTCGTAGCGGGACGGGTACAGATACGCAGTATTTT. As protein: CSARSGTGTDTQYF.

The rearrangement uses TRBV6-6 and TRBJ2-7, with a possible D match to TRBD1 (6 bases). The CDR3 length is 15 residues. Trimming pared 4 bases from V and 3 bases from J, leaving 16 bases between. Germline V lookup: CDR1 MNHNY, CDR2 SVGAGI (reference sequence). The CDR3 coding sequence is TGTGCCAGCAGTTCCAAGGGGGATTGGCTCTACGAGCAGTACTTC. Translating it yields CASSSKGDWLYEQYF.

The chain carries TRBV7-2 and TRBJ2-3; the D gene is possibly TRBD2 (6 bases). The CDR3 consists of 15 residues. Germline V gene sequence: CDR1 SGHTA, CDR2 FQGNSA. V was shortened by 5 bases and J by 2 bases, with 14 bases between the two germline ends. CDR3 coding DNA: TGTGCCAGCAGCCTTCGACGGGGACTCACAGATACGCAGTATTTT. Its protein is CASSLRRGLTDTQYF.

The table lists this clonotype with a few counts. V is TRBV13 and J is TRBJ2-3; TRBD2 is a possible D gene (6 bases). Trimming pared 5 bases from V and 0 bases from J, leaving 9 bases between. This CDR3 has 14 residues. Germline CDR1 is PRHDT and CDR2 is FYEKMQ (reference sequence). DNA of the CDR3: TGTGCCAGCAGCCTGCGGGACAGCACAGATACGCAGTATTTT. It specifies CASSLRDSTDTQYF.

This chain joins TRBV7-6 and TRBJ2-4; TRBD1 matches at 8 bases. The germline gives CDR1 SGHVS, CDR2 FNYEAQ. Trimming at V came to 4 bases and at J to 0 bases, leaving 5 bases not matched to a gene. This CDR3 contains 16 residues. The CDR3 here is CASSSRQGLAKNIQYF. As DNA, the CDR3 is TGTGCCAGCAGCTCTCGACAGGGGCTAGCCAAAAACATTCAGTACTTC.

The V gene is TRBV20-1, the J gene TRBJ2-7; D perhaps matches TRBD2 (6 bases). The CDR3 extends over 14 amino acids. Germline V gives CDR1 DFQATT, CDR2 SNEGSKA (reference sequence). V was clipped by 3 bases and J by 1 base, with 13 bases between them. The CDR3 reads CSASEYRGSYEQYF. Here the CDR3 DNA reads TGCAGTGCTAGTGAATACCGGGGGTCCTACGAGCAGTACTTC.

V is TRBV4-2 and J is TRBJ2-1; TRBD2 matches 10 bases. CDR1 and CDR2 (germline): LGHNA, YNFKEQ. Unmatched junction bases numbered 4, after V lost 1 base and J lost 4 bases. The CDR3 spans 16 residues. The CDR3 spells CASSQGAGGPYNEQFF. The CDR3 DNA is TGTGCCAGCAGCCAAGGAGCGGGAGGGCCTTACAATGAGCAGTTCTTC.

This clonotype is a singleton in its sample. A read error may explain this, as a much larger clone is one base away. The chain uses TRBV5-1 and TRBJ2-2; the match to TRBD2 covers 7 bases. The CDR3 sequence is 16 residues long. From germline, CDR1 is SGHRS and CDR2 YFSETQ. CDR3 sequence: CAGSLDGRTFTGELFF. CDR3 DNA: TGCGCCGGCAGCTTGGACGGGAGGACTTTCACCGGGGAGCTGTTTTTT.

This chain links TRBV5-5 with TRBJ2-3; D is perhaps TRBD2 (5 bases). Between the trimmed V and J ends, which lost 0 bases and 6 bases, there was a span of 8 bases. CDR3 length: 13 residues. CDR1 and CDR2 (germline): SGHKS, YYEKEE (reference sequence). The DNA for the CDR3 is TGTGCCAGCAGCTTGGAATGGGAGGATACGCAGTATTTT. Translation: CASSLEWEDTQYF.